This TCR beta chain is from a study of breast tumors, draining lymph nodes, adjacent tissues (dated by TCRdb to about 2016). General notes on the study: In breast cancer patients, the study compared the TCR beta repertoires of tumor, adjacent nontumor tissue and axillary lymph nodes. In human breast cancer, the study set out to evaluate how tumor, surrounding tissue and draining lymph node repertoires relate to one another and whether T cells may move between these sites. Results the study describes overall, beyond this receptor: The data were considered consistent with most tumor T cells being derived from the lymph node and subsequently expanding within tumor tissue. Tumors showed preferential V and J gene usage, and their T-cell repertoire diversity fell below that of lymph nodes yet above that of nontumor tissue. The similarity between tumor and nontumor tissue repertoires was significantly greater in luminal-like breast cancer than in basal-like breast cancer. The study presented the conclusion that tumor T cells originate in lymph nodes as consistent with a hypothesis, not as something directly demonstrated.

The trim is 6 bases for V and 5 bases for J, with a gap of 14 bases between the germline ends. Sequences SGHAT (CDR1) and FQNNGV (CDR2) are obtained from the germline V gene. From the cysteine through the phenylalanine, the CDR3 covers 15 amino acids. Only CDR3 DNA remains: 45 bases, in frame from the first base. This sample was sequenced with an Illumina HiSeq 2000. TCR beta chain libraries were generated by multiplex PCR amplification. The amplified TCR beta chain products were analyzed by high-throughput sequencing. TCRdb's own reprocessing of the public reads used fastp at Q25 and MiXCR and kept productive beta chains. Rows are combined by CDR3 protein, so each entry shows the most common genes and DNA. In this sample the table shows roughly 23,000 distinct CDR3 sequences, about 64% of which occur a single time. The top ten clonotypes cover under 25% of the sample. This clonotype was counted a single time. No antigen is known for it. Base qualities are not provided; no much larger clone lies one nucleotide away. One read alone provides weak support.

The adjacent samples were made up of nontumor breast tissue that surrounded the tumor. This chain is built from TRBV11-2 and TRBJ1-6, and TRBD1 may be the D gene, going by 5 matching bases. This clonotype was obtained from a female donor with breast cancer. Some clones in this sample may be carry-over from other donors' samples. Sample: tumor-adjacent breast tissue. The CDR3 protein is CASRATETNNSPLHF. The sequenced DNA: TGTGCCAGCAGAGCGACAGAAACAAATAATTCACCCCTCCACTTT. Reference TRBV11-2 and TRBJ1-6 genes cover what lies past the CDR3, so the full variable domain is EAGVAQSPRYKIIEKRQSVAFWCNPISGHATLYWYQQILGQGPKLLIQFQNNGVVDDSQLPKDRFSAERLKGVDSTLKIQPAKLEDSAVYLCASRATETNNSPLHFGNGTRLTVT.